Presented here are 14 T cell receptor beta chains from one specimen sequenced in a study of neurological immune-mediated disorders. TCRdb recomputed calls from the 5' RACE reads with MiXCR, one row per CDR3 protein. The sample holds 57,000 or so distinct CDR3 sequences; roughly 10% are singletons and the top ten take around 12%. This sample's time point: longitudinal time-point 2. The sample comprised PBMCs. These receptors were obtained from a man aged 25 to 45 in good health.

In this sample, this clonotype turned up many times. The chain joins TRBV5-6 to TRBJ1-1, with 7 bases fitting TRBD1. Trimming removed 0 bases from V and 1 base from J; junction bases left unmatched: 6. The CDR3 sequence is 16 residues long. Germline V gives CDR1 SGHDT, CDR2 YYEEEE. The CDR3 protein is CASSLGTGVRNTEAFF. The DNA for the CDR3 is TGTGCCAGCAGCTTGGGTACAGGGGTGCGGAACACTGAAGCTTTCTTT.

Many counts were recorded for this clonotype. The gene calls are TRBV11-1 and TRBJ2-1; 12 nucleotides align to TRBD2. The CDR3 contains 15 residues. Losses at the gene ends were 3 bases for V and 6 bases for J; bases not matched to a gene: 3. Germline loops: CDR1 SGHAT, CDR2 FQDESV (reference sequence). The CDR3 loop reads CASSLELAGGNEQFF. The CDR3 DNA reads TGTGCCAGCAGCTTGGAACTAGCGGGAGGCAATGAGCAGTTCTTC.

This clonotype qualifies as large. J is TRBJ2-1 and V is TRBV5-1; 8 bases are shared with TRBD2. Germline CDR1 SGHRS, CDR2 YFSETQ. Unmatched junction bases numbered 9, after V lost 0 bases and J lost 7 bases. The CDR3 contains 16 residues. CDR3 DNA: TGCGCCAGCAGCTTGGCCGTCAGCGGGAGCGGTAATGAGCAGTTCTTC. It is translated as CASSLAVSGSGNEQFF. Drawing the rest from reference TRBV5-1 and TRBJ2-1, the complete variable domain is KAGVTQTPRYLIKTRGQQVTLSCSPISGHRSVSWYQQTPGQGLQFLFEYFSETQRNKGNFPGRFSGRQFSNSRSEMNVSTLELGDSALYLCASSLAVSGSGNEQFFGPGTRLTVL.

This clonotype was counted at least ten times. The chain is built from TRBV5-1 and TRBJ2-7; maybe TRBD2 (6 bases). V gave up 4 bases and J gave up 6 bases, with 20 bases separating them. CDR1 and CDR2 (germline): SGHRS, YFSETQ. The CDR3 is made up of 15 amino acids. The CDR3 coding sequence is TGCGCCAGCAGCGCGGGGACTGGCTTCGGTCGCGAGCAGTACTTC. Translation gives CASSAGTGFGREQYF.

This clonotype was counted ten times or more. The genes are TRBV7-6 and TRBJ2-7; weak D call: TRBD2 (5 bases). The CDR3 runs to 13 residues. CDR1 and CDR2 from the germline V gene are SGHVS and FNYEAQ. V was clipped by 5 bases and J by 1 base, with 9 bases between them. CDR3 DNA sequence: TGTGCCAGCAGCCGCAGGAGGTCCTACGAGCAGTACTTC. Residues: CASSRRRSYEQYF.

At least ten counts were recorded for this clonotype. V is TRBV29-1 and J is TRBJ2-7, with a tentative D call TRBD1 (6 bases). The CDR3 is 15 amino acids. The V end lost 3 bases, the J end lost 1 base, and 16 bases lay between the germline ends. CDR1 and CDR2 from the germline V gene are SQVTM and ANQGSEA. CDR3 loop: CSVDVGGPNSYEQYF. CDR3 sequence (DNA): TGCAGCGTTGATGTTGGGGGCCCTAATTCCTACGAGCAGTACTTC.

This clonotype has ten or more counts. In nucleotides, the CDR3 is TGCAGTGCTAGTTCAGAAATGGCCCCGGGACAGGGGTATCAGCCCCAGCATTTT. This encodes CSASSEMAPGQGYQPQHF. The chain carries TRBV20-1 and TRBJ1-5; 10 positions agree with TRBD1. Germline V gene sequence: CDR1 DFQATT, CDR2 SNEGSKA (reference sequence). This CDR3 has 18 amino acids. The junction had 16 bases not matched to a gene; V was cut back by 3 bases and J by 5 bases.

The rearrangement links TRBV10-3 to TRBJ2-3, with 10 bases lining up with TRBD1. The CDR3 is made up of 16 amino acids. CDR1 is ENHRY and CDR2 is SYGVKD in the germline V gene. The V segment lost 2 bases and the J segment 4 bases; nucleotides outside the gene matches: 6. The CDR3 is CAISERGGTGADTQYF. In nucleotides, the CDR3 is TGTGCCATCAGTGAGAGAGGGGGGACAGGGGCAGATACGCAGTATTTT.

This clonotype was observed a few times. The chain carries TRBV7-8 and TRBJ1-1; TRBD1 matches 9 bases. Trimming at V came to 0 bases and at J to 0 bases, leaving 5 bases not matched to a gene. The germline V gene has CDR1 SGHVS and CDR2 FQNEAQ. This CDR3 has 17 residues. The CDR3 bases are TGTGCCAGCAGCTTAGCTCTAGACAGGGGGGTGAACACTGAAGCTTTCTTT. It translates to CASSLALDRGVNTEAFF.

This clonotype was observed a few times. The chain uses TRBV20-1 and TRBJ2-5, with 11 bases matching TRBD2. In germline, CDR1 is DFQATT, CDR2 SNEGSKA (reference sequence). There are 17 residues in the CDR3. V gave up 6 bases and J gave up 5 bases; unmatched junction bases: 17. The CDR3 nucleotides read TGCAGTGCGATCCGAGCTAGCGGGAGGACCGCTGGTGAGACCCAGTACTTC. Translated, it gives CSAIRASGRTAGETQYF.

This clonotype was observed at least ten times. The chain has TRBV7-3 and TRBJ2-1; D possibly corresponds to TRBD1 (5 bases). The V gene lost 0 bases and the J gene lost 7 bases, with 10 bases spanning the gap. Germline CDR1 SGHTA, CDR2 FQGTGA. The CDR3 loop spans 14 amino acids. The CDR3 DNA follows: TGTGCCAGCAGCTTAACACAGGTACATAATGAGCAGTTCTTC. Translated, it gives CASSLTQVHNEQFF.

This clonotype was observed many times. The J gene is TRBJ2-5, the V gene TRBV10-3; the match to TRBD1 covers 9 bases. CDR1 is ENHRY, CDR2 SYGVKD, per germline. The CDR3 loop spans 15 amino acids. The junction had 5 bases not matched to a gene; V was cut back by 2 bases and J by 4 bases. CDR3: CAISEPTGGGETQYF. The CDR3 coding sequence is TGTGCCATCAGTGAGCCAACAGGGGGCGGAGAGACCCAGTACTTC.

To note about this clonotype: A much larger clone is a single base away; this may be a read error. This chain connects TRBV28 to TRBJ1-1; no reliable D call. This CDR3 spans 12 amino acids. Germline lookup yields CDR1 MDHEN and CDR2 SYDVKM. With 6 bases removed from V and 4 bases from J, the gap between germline ends came to 9 bases. The CDR3 DNA follows: TGTGCCAGCAGGTTTTTTGGCACTGAAGCTTTCTTT. Translation: CASRFFGTEAFF.

At least ten counts were recorded for this clonotype. V and J are TRBV5-1 and TRBJ2-1, with D tentatively TRBD2 (6 bases). CDR1 is SGHRS, CDR2 YFSETQ, per germline. The CDR3 length is 16 residues. V shed 1 base and J shed 6 bases, with 17 bases lying between them. The DNA for the CDR3 is TGCGCCAGCAGCTTGCCCGGTAGGGGAGGAAGCAATGAGCAGTTCTTC. Its protein product is CASSLPGRGGSNEQFF.